This TCR beta chain was recorded in a study of chemoradiotherapy in HPV16-positive cancers. The germline V gene has CDR1 SGHDT and CDR2 YYEEEE. The CDR3 is 17 amino acids. Trimming cost V 3 bases and J 0 bases; bases outside gene matches: 9. The repertoire was sequenced with immunoSEQ multiplex PCR; TCRdb's copy has only in-frame clones and lacks some. The sample gives thousands of clones, about 85% of which show up once; under 9% is in the top ten. The V gene is TRBV5-6, the J gene TRBJ2-4; 7 bases fit TRBD1. The sequencing used tumor tissue, collected from a patient who underwent chemoradiotherapy. The sequence came from a human donor with HPV-associated anogenital cancer. The CDR3 sequence: CASSSGQLRLAKNIQYF. DNA of the CDR3: TGTGCCAGCAGCTCGGGACAGTTACGTCTAGCCAAAAACATTCAGTACTTC.